This T cell receptor beta chain emerged from a study of cytomegalovirus exposure and HLA in healthy donors. The V gene's germline CDR1 is SNHLY and CDR2 FYNNEI. The CDR3 has 16 amino acids. V shed 2 bases and J 4 bases; nucleotides not matched to a gene: 8. Primers for the PCR totalled 60 Vbeta and 13 Jbeta. Sequencing used immunoSEQ multiplex PCR; TCRdb keeps in-frame clones, though not all of them. The table records some 150,000 clones, 65% to 90% of them present only once. Study findings and constraints: A later analysis linked a missense variant in DCLRE1C to the trimming of TCR beta V and J genes. A few V segments could not be told apart, such as TRBV6-2 and TRBV6-3, and were left out.

This clone came up a few times. Its antigen is undetermined. The rearrangement uses TRBV2 and TRBJ1-5; 7 nucleotides align to TRBD1. Sequencing was performed on PBMCs. The TCR sequence derives from a woman between 50 and 59 years old in good health and CMV-seropositive. The DNA of the CDR3 is TGTGCCAGCAGTGAAAGGGGGCCCGACCCTAATCAGCCCCAGCATTTT. Translation: CASSERGPDPNQPQHF.